One T cell receptor (beta chain) is described in this entry. Its antigen is unknown. No base-level quality is on record; no much larger clone is a single base apart. This record belongs to a study of molecular identifiers for immune sequencing clone quantification listed by TCRdb under 2018. With respect to the entire study: For a replicate experiment, the RNA from either 20,000 or 100,000 naive CD8 T cells was divided into five aliquots, and four of those aliquots went on to sequencing. This methods study used CD8 T cells to benchmark TCR RNA copy counting and molecular-identifier clustering-based TCR repertoire sequencing (MIDCIRS). Study-level results and caveats: A single cell's worth of spiked-in Jurkat TCR RNA was reported detectable even among 750,000 to 1,000,000 naive CD8 T cells. In CMV-specific effector cells, over 99% of molecules were held by clones above 20 RNA copies, whereas under 1% of molecules were held by such clones in naive cells. Identical TCR molecules sharing a barcode could cause highly expanded clone sizes to be underestimated. Modeling indicated around 3 TCR RNA copies recovered per cell, compared with around 10 by digital PCR, which implies a capture efficiency of around 31%. The naive libraries included spiked-in Jurkat TCR RNA (10 copies' worth), and this RNA is not part of the donor repertoire. When barcode sub-clustering was omitted, TCR diversity was inflated by chimeric consensus sequences, with chimeras reaching as high as 47%.

Libraries were built with PCR. The sample was run on an Illumina HiSeq 4000. Bulk TCR libraries were prepared as previously described, using TCR primers listed in Table S5. Total RNA was purified with the Qiagen AllPrep DNA/RNA kit. Before analysis, reads from multiple sequencing runs of the same library were pooled. The study's processing was this. Reads were retained only if the reads had an exact TCR constant sequence, and the retained reads were trimmed to 150 nt and grouped according to their 12-nt molecular barcodes. Reads in each barcode group were sub-clustered using a 15% Levenshtein threshold, and a quality-weighted consensus sequence was built for each RNA molecule. Non-functional sequences were filtered out, along with any lower-count sequence sitting one edit away from another sequence. Based on a fit of two negative binomial distributions, barcode sub-clusters having less than 20% of the maximum read count were discarded. TCRdb took the public reads, trimmed them with fastp at Q25, ran MiXCR for clone calling and kept in-frame beta chains. When rows share a CDR3 protein, they turn into one entry using the most common DNA and genes. The V and J calls shown here were made by TCRdb, not taken from the authors' results. The sample table records 490,000 or so distinct CDR3 sequences; 20% to 25% of these occur just once. Clones ranked in the top ten supply more than 0.8% of the sample.

Reading from cysteine to phenylalanine, the CDR3 counts 16 amino acids. Left in the record is the CDR3 DNA by itself, 48 bases read in frame from the first base. For CDR1 and CDR2, the germline V gene lists MNHNS and SASEGT. V loses 8 bases at its end and J loses 4 bases; junction bases beyond the gene matches: 13. Libraries of naive CD8 T cells were built from anywhere between about 18,000 and 1,000,000 sorted cells, with 10%, 30% or 50% of the purified RNA used. On a BD FACSAria II, naive CD8 T cells were FACS-sorted as CD8+CD4-CCR7+CD45RA+ and collected into RLT Plus buffer. To test detection sensitivity, Jurkat RNA equal to around 11 TCR copies was added to samples of roughly 18,000-1,100,000 naive CD8 T cells. CD8 T cells were enriched with RosetteSep CD8+ T Cell Enrichment Cocktail and Ficoll-Paque, followed by ACK red cell lysis.

This receptor was identified in a human donor in good health. Some libraries in this study had Jurkat cell RNA spiked in. The sequenced material came from naive CD8+ T cells from blood, with Jurkat cell RNA spiked in. The meaning of the sample's cell subset or site label: FACS-sorted CD8+CD4-CCR7+CD45RA+ naive T cells. Rearrangement joined TRBV6-1 to TRBJ2-5, and 10 bases in between align with TRBD1. CDR3 region: CASRTLRQGAPETQYF. The DNA is TGTGCCAGCCGCACCTTGCGACAGGGGGCCCCAGAGACCCAGTACTTC.